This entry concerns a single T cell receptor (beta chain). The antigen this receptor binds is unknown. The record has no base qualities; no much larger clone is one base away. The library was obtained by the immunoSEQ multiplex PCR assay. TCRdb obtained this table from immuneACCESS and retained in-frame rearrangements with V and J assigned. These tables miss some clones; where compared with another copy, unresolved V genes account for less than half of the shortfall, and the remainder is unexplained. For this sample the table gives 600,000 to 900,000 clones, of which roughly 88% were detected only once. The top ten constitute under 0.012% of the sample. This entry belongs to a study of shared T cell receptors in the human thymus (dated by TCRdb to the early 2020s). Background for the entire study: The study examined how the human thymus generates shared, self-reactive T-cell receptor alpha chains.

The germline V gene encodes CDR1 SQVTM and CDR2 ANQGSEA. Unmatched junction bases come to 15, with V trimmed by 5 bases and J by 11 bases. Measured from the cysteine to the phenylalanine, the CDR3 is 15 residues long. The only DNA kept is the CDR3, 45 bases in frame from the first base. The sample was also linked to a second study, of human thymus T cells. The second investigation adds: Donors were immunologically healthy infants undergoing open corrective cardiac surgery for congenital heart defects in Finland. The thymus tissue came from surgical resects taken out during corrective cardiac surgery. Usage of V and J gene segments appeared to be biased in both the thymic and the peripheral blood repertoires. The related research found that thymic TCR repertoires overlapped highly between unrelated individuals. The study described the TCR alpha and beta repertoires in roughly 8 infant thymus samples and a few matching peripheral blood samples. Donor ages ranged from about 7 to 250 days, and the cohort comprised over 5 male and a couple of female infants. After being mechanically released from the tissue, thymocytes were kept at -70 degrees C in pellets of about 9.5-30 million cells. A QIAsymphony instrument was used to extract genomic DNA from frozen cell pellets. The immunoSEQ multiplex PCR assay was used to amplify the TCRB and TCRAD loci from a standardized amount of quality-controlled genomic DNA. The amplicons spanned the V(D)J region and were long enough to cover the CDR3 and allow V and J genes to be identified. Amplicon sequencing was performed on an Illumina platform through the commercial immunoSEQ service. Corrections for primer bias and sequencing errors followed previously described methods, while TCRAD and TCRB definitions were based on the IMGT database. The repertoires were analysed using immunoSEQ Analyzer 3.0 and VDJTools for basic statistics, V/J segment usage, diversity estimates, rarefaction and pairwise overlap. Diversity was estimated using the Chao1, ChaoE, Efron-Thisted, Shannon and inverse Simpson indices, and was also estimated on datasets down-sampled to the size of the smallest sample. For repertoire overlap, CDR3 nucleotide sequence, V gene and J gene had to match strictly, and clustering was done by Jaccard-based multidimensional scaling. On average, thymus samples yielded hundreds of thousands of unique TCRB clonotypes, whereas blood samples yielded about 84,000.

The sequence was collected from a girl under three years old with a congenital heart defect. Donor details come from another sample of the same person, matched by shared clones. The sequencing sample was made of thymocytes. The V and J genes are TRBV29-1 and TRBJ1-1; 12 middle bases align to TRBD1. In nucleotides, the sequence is TGCAGCGTTACCGGGACAGGGGGCAGTAGGTCCGCGGCTTTCTTT. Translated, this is CSVTGTGGSRSAAFF. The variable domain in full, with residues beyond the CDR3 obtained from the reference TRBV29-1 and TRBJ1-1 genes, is SAVISQKPSRDICQRGTSLTIQCQVDSQVTMMFWYRQQPGQSLTLIATANQGSEATYESGFVIDKFPISRPNLTFSTLTVSNMSPEDSSIYLCSVTGTGGSRSAAFFGQGTRLTVV.